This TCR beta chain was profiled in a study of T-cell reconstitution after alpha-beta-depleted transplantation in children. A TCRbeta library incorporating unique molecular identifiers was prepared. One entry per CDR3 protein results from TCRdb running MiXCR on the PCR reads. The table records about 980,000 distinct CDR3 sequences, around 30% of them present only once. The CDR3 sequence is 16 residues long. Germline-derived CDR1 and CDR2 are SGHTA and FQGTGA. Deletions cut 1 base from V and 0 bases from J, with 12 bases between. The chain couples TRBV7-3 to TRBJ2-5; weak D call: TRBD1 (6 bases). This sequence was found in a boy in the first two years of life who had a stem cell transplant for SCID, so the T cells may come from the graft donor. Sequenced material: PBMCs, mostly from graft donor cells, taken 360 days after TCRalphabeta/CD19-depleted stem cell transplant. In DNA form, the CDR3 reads TGTGCCAGCAGCTTAATTGACAGGCTATACCAAGAGACCCAGTACTTC. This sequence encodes CASSLIDRLYQETQYF.